What follows is one T cell receptor beta chain and its context. Its antigen is not identified. Produced via immunoSEQ multiplex PCR; TCRdb's table is partial and in-frame only. The profile shows 60,000 to 75,000 clones, about 83% of them singletons. This sample was included in a study of T cell responses to AZD1222 COVID-19 vaccine. Trimming shortened V by 4 bases and J by 6 bases, and 12 bases separated the two germline ends. The CDR3 consists of 13 residues. CDR1 SGHDN and CDR2 FVKESK come from the germline V gene. General observations from the study: An increase in Spike-specific TCR breadth and depth was observed after two AZD1222 doses.

The sequencing here drew on peripheral blood, taken 28 days after the second AZD1222 dose. The chain employs TRBV14 and TRBJ1-1, with D possibly matching TRBD1 (5 bases). The receptor was isolated from an adult who received the AZD1222 COVID-19 vaccine. CDR3 in DNA: TGTGCCAGCAGCCCACGACAGTGGTCTGAAGCTTTCTTT. Protein sequence: CASSPRQWSEAFF. The full variable domain, with the rest looked up from reference TRBV14 and TRBJ1-1, is EAGVTQFPSHSVIEKGQTVTLRCDPISGHDNLYWYRRVMGKEIKFLLHFVKESKQDESGMPNNRFLAERTGGTYSTLKVQPAELEDSGVYFCASSPRQWSEAFFGQGTRLTVV.